The rows below give T cell receptor beta chains drawn from one sample of a study of cytomegalovirus exposure and HLA in healthy donors. Using immunoSEQ multiplex PCR, the repertoire was profiled, and TCRdb retains in-frame clones only, with some absent. The sample carries roughly 130,000 clones, more than 65% recorded once. The sequenced sample consisted of PBMCs. These receptors were taken from a man aged 45-65 years in good health and CMV-seronegative. The CDR3 runs from the conserved cysteine through the conserved F or W. Fields, in order: D gene, J gene, V gene, CDR3 length, CDR3 DNA, CDR3 protein. The D gene is left open where the match is weak.

D: -; J: TRBJ2-6; V: TRBV4-1; length: 14; DNA: TGCGCCAGCAGCCAAGCCCCCTGGGCCAACGTCCTGACTTTC; CDR3: CASSQAPWANVLTF
D: TRBD2; J: TRBJ2-3; V: TRBV4-1; length: 15; DNA: TGCGCCAGCAGCCTCGGGACTAGCGGAACAGATACGCAGTATTTT; CDR3: CASSLGTSGTDTQYF
D: -; J: TRBJ1-1; V: TRBV7-9; length: 14; DNA: TGTGCCAGCAGCTTTCAGGGGACGAACACTGAAGCTTTCTTT; CDR3: CASSFQGTNTEAFF
D: TRBD1; J: TRBJ2-3; V: TRBV27; length: 15; DNA: TGTGCCAGCGCTCTCCGAGACAGGGGGAGAGATACGCAGTATTTT; CDR3: CASALRDRGRDTQYF
D: -; J: TRBJ1-2; V: TRBV19; length: 15; DNA: TGTGCCAGTAGCAAAGGGGGACGGACCTCCTATGGCTACACCTTC; CDR3: CASSKGGRTSYGYTF
D: TRBD2; J: TRBJ2-5; V: TRBV7-9; length: 13; DNA: TGTGCCAGCAGCCCAACGGGGGGGGAGACCCAGTACTTC; CDR3: CASSPTGGETQYF
D: -; J: TRBJ2-7; V: TRBV4-2; length: 15; DNA: TGTGCCAGCAGCCAAGAGAAGACTCCGACGGGAGAGCAGTACTTC; CDR3: CASSQEKTPTGEQYF
D: TRBD2; J: TRBJ2-3; V: TRBV7-9; length: 17; DNA: TGTGCCAGCAGTCCAGGGGAGACTAGCGGAGGGTCAGATACGCAGTATTTT; CDR3: CASSPGETSGGSDTQYF
D: -; J: TRBJ2-1; V: TRBV6-5; length: 13; DNA: TGTGCCAGCAGTTACTATGGGGGCGGTGAGCAGTTCTTC; CDR3: CASSYYGGGEQFF
D: -; J: TRBJ1-4; V: TRBV5-1; length: 16; DNA: TGCGCCAGCAGCTCCCATCCCTCGGGGACTAATGAAAAACTGTTTTTT; CDR3: CASSSHPSGTNEKLFF
D: -; J: TRBJ1-1; V: TRBV12-5; length: 16; DNA: TGTGCTAGTGGTTTGGTACTTGAAGGGGTTCAAACTGAAGCTTTCTTT; CDR3: CASGLVLEGVQTEAFF
D: -; J: TRBJ2-1; V: TRBV9; length: 14; DNA: TGTGCCAGCAGCGTACATGGGCGCAGGGATGAGCAGTTCTTC; CDR3: CASSVHGRRDEQFF
D: TRBD1; J: TRBJ1-1; V: TRBV5-4; length: 15; DNA: TGTGCCAGCAGCTTGGCCAACAGGGGGAACACTGAAGCTTTCTTT; CDR3: CASSLANRGNTEAFF
D: -; J: TRBJ2-7; V: TRBV30; length: 16; DNA: TGTGCCTGGAGTGCCACCGCGGGACTGTCTGGTTACGAGCAGTACTTC; CDR3: CAWSATAGLSGYEQYF
D: TRBD1; J: TRBJ1-6; V: TRBV2; length: 15; DNA: TGTGCCAGCAGTGAAAGACAGGGCAATAATTCACCCCTCCACTTT; CDR3: CASSERQGNNSPLHF
D: TRBD1; J: TRBJ1-2; V: TRBV27; length: 15; DNA: TGTGCCAGCAGTTTGAGACAGGGGATGAGCTATGGCTACACCTTC; CDR3: CASSLRQGMSYGYTF
D: -; J: TRBJ2-7; V: TRBV4-1; length: 15; DNA: TGCGCCAGCAGCCAAGATTGGTCAGGAGGTAGCGAGCAGTACTTC; CDR3: CASSQDWSGGSEQYF
D: -; J: TRBJ2-3; V: TRBV9; length: 15; DNA: TGTGCCAGCAGCTTCCGGGGGGCACACACAGATACGCAGTATTTT; CDR3: CASSFRGAHTDTQYF
D: TRBD1; J: TRBJ1-1; V: TRBV5-1; length: 13; DNA: TGCGCCAGCACCCTACAGGGGGCCACTGAAGCTTTCTTT; CDR3: CASTLQGATEAFF
D: -; J: TRBJ1-5; V: TRBV5-4; length: 12; DNA: TGTGCCAGCAGCTTTAACAATCAGCCCCAGCATTTT; CDR3: CASSFNNQPQHF
D: -; J: TRBJ1-1; V: TRBV5-5; length: 13; DNA: TGTGCCAGCAGCTTGACGGGAGACACTGAAGCTTTCTTT; CDR3: CASSLTGDTEAFF
D: -; J: TRBJ1-5; V: TRBV4-1; length: 14; DNA: TGCGCCAGCAGCCATAATGAAGGGGTACAGCCCCAGCATTTT; CDR3: CASSHNEGVQPQHF
D: TRBD1; J: TRBJ2-7; V: TRBV30; length: 15; DNA: TGTGCCTGGAGGGGACAGGGCGTCTGGTCGTGGGAGCAGTACTTC; CDR3: CAWRGQGVWSWEQYF